One and the same sample provided the 18 T cell receptor beta chains below, sequenced in a study of HIV-infected patients and healthy controls. cDNA was made from approximately 500 ng RNA using alpha and beta constant primers. Each of the alpha and beta chains got its own library through chain-specific third strand synthesis with indices. TCRdb recomputed calls from the 5' RACE reads with MiXCR, one row per CDR3 protein. In the table there are 10,000 to 15,000 distinct CDR3 sequences, about a tenth of which are singletons. All unsorted peripheral T cells were captured because whole blood was used without fractionation. The sequencing input was blood. The receptors originated from an adult in good health.

By share, this clonotype ranks as medium-sized. The gene calls are TRBV20-1 and TRBJ2-5, with 7 bases fitting TRBD2. Germline V gene sequence: CDR1 DFQATT, CDR2 SNEGSKA (reference sequence). There are 14 residues in the CDR3. The V and J ends lost 0 bases and 5 bases, in that order; junction bases with no gene match: 6. The CDR3 DNA sequence: TGCAGTGCTAGAGAACCTGCGGGAGTCGAGACCCAGTACTTC. Translating it yields CSAREPAGVETQYF.

A word on this clonotype: It may be a read error: a sequence one base away is much more abundant. V and J are TRBV7-2 and TRBJ2-1; D is unclear. Germline-derived CDR1 and CDR2 are SGHTA and FQGNSA. The CDR3 length is 15 residues. V gave up 3 bases and J gave up 5 bases, with 14 bases separating them. The CDR3 is CASSFLDSPNNEQFF. The CDR3 region has the DNA TGTGCCAGCAGCTTTTTGGATTCCCCCAACAATGAGCAGTTCTTC.

By share, this clonotype ranks as medium-sized. The J gene is TRBJ1-4, the V gene TRBV5-6; possibly TRBD1 for D (5 bases). Germline V gene lookup returns CDR1 SGHDT and CDR2 YYEEEE. The CDR3 extends over 13 amino acids. The V gene lost 4 bases and the J gene lost 10 bases, with 14 bases spanning the gap. The CDR3 loop is CASSPNRGGKLFF. The CDR3 DNA follows: TGTGCCAGCAGCCCCAACCGGGGGGGAAAACTGTTTTTT.

This clonotype was observed at least ten times. The chain is built from TRBV19 and TRBJ2-7, with D perhaps TRBD1 or TRBD2 (5 bases each). Trimming cost V 4 bases and J 3 bases, with 10 bases left between them. Per the germline V gene, CDR1 is LNHDA and CDR2 is SQIVND (reference sequence). The CDR3 totals 13 residues. CDR3 sequence: CASSTGTGYEQYF. DNA for the CDR3: TGTGCCAGTAGTACCGGGACGGGCTACGAGCAGTACTTC. The complete variable domain, with remaining parts taken from reference TRBV19 and TRBJ2-7, reads DGGITQSPKYLFRKEGQNVTLSCEQNLNHDAMYWYRQDPGQGLRLIYYSQIVNDFQKGDIAEGYSVSREKKESFPLTVTSAQKNPTAFYLCASSTGTGYEQYFGPGTRLTVT.

The gene calls are TRBV12-3 or TRBV12-4 and TRBJ1-6; tentative D call: TRBD1 (5 bases). There are 13 residues in the CDR3. Trimming took 5 bases from V and 10 from J, leaving 12 bases between them. CDR3 residues: CASSPRRGSPLHF. DNA of the CDR3: TGTGCCAGCAGTCCCCGTAGGGGATCACCCCTCCACTTT.

This clonotype was recorded at least ten times. The J gene is TRBJ2-7, the V gene TRBV11-2; 9 nucleotides match TRBD1. CDR1 is SGHAT, CDR2 FQNNGV, per germline. Unmatched junction bases numbered 5, after V lost 5 bases and J lost 3 bases. The CDR3 runs to 14 residues. The CDR3 region has the DNA TGTGCCAGCAGCCCCGGGACAGGGATCTACGAGCAGTACTTC. Encoded protein: CASSPGTGIYEQYF.

This clonotype was recorded many times. This chain connects TRBV20-1 to TRBJ1-1; perhaps TRBD1 as D (6 bases). This CDR3 has 14 amino acids. V was shortened by 3 bases and J by 0 bases, with 11 bases between the two germline ends. From germline, CDR1 is DFQATT and CDR2 SNEGSKA (reference sequence). The CDR3 DNA sequence: TGCAGTGCTAGGGGGGGCGGAGTGAACACTGAAGCTTTCTTT. Translation gives CSARGGGVNTEAFF.

This clonotype is medium-sized in the sample. As DNA, the CDR3 is TGTGCCAGCAGCCCCTATAGGGTATTTGTCGGCTACACCTTC. Its protein is CASSPYRVFVGYTF. The V and J genes are TRBV21-1 and TRBJ1-2. TRBV21-1 is annotated as a pseudogene. This CDR3 spans 14 amino acids.

This clonotype is medium-sized within its sample. V and J are TRBV2 and TRBJ2-3; no clear D gene. V lost 8 bases and J 0 bases, leaving 12 bases between the germline ends. Per the germline V gene, CDR1 is SNHLY and CDR2 is FYNNEI. The CDR3 consists of 14 residues. CDR3 nucleotides: TGTGCCAGCTCGCGGATAGCTAGCACAGATACGCAGTATTTT. Translation gives CASSRIASTDTQYF.

V and J are TRBV5-1 and TRBJ2-1; TRBD2 matches 7 bases. This CDR3 has 15 amino acids. Germline V gene lookup returns CDR1 SGHRS and CDR2 YFSETQ. Losses at the gene ends were 1 base for V and 6 bases for J; bases not matched to a gene: 7. This CDR3 is CASSLSAGVSNEQFF. The CDR3 nucleotides are TGCGCCAGCAGCTTGTCGGCGGGAGTCTCCAATGAGCAGTTCTTC.

This clonotype showed up many times. This chain connects TRBV6-5 to TRBJ1-4; 9 bases map to TRBD1. This CDR3 has 15 amino acids. V was clipped by 4 bases and J by 8 bases; unmatched bases: 8. CDR1 MNHEY and CDR2 SVGAGI come from the germline V gene. The CDR3 DNA sequence: TGTGCCAGCAGTTTGACAGGGGGTGGTCGCGAAAAACTGTTTTTT. It is translated as CASSLTGGGREKLFF.

CDR3 nucleotides: TGCAGCGTTGAACCGGGGAACTCTGGAAACACCATATATTTT. This sequence encodes CSVEPGNSGNTIYF. This chain joins TRBV29-1 and TRBJ1-3, with no clear D. The germline V gene has CDR1 SQVTM and CDR2 ANQGSEA. The CDR3 is 14 residues long. Trimming removed 2 bases at V and 0 bases at J, with 8 bases between.

This clonotype was seen at least ten times. The J gene is TRBJ1-1, the V gene TRBV7-2, with D uncertain. Trimming left V 4 bases short and J 5 bases short, with 11 bases between. This CDR3 is 13 amino acids long. Per the germline V gene, CDR1 is SGHTA and CDR2 is FQGNSA. CDR3 sequence (DNA): TGTGCCAGCAGCTCTGACCCGGGGACTGAAGCTTTCTTT. Translating gives CASSSDPGTEAFF.

This clonotype was detected only a few times. The V call is TRBV6-1, the J call TRBJ2-7; D gene ambiguous. CDR1 MNHNS and CDR2 SASEGT come from the germline V gene. With 2 bases removed from V and 0 bases from J, the gap between germline ends came to 8 bases. CDR3 length: 14 amino acids. The CDR3 DNA reads TGTGCCAGCAGTGAAAGGATCATCTCCTACGAGCAGTACTTC. Translation gives CASSERIISYEQYF.

The chain carries TRBV6-1 and TRBJ2-2, with D uncertain. This CDR3 comprises 13 residues. Deletions cut 1 base from V and 5 bases from J, with 5 bases between. Germline CDR1 reads MNHNS; CDR2 reads SASEGT. CDR3 region: CASSEVGTGELFF. Here the CDR3 DNA reads TGTGCCAGCAGTGAAGTCGGAACCGGGGAGCTGTTTTTT.

This clonotype is classed as medium-sized (0.01 to 0.1%). J is TRBJ2-7 and V is TRBV5-1; TRBD2 matches 10 bases. V was clipped by 4 bases and J by 3 bases; unmatched bases: 7. CDR1 is SGHRS, CDR2 YFSETQ, per germline. This CDR3 region has 15 residues. In DNA, the CDR3 is TGCGCCAGCAGCCACGGGACTAGCGCCAGCTACGAGCAGTACTTC. This sequence encodes CASSHGTSASYEQYF. Full variable domain (remainder filled in from reference TRBV5-1 and TRBJ2-7): KAGVTQTPRYLIKTRGQQVTLSCSPISGHRSVSWYQQTPGQGLQFLFEYFSETQRNKGNFPGRFSGRQFSNSRSEMNVSTLELGDSALYLCASSHGTSASYEQYFGPGTRLTVT.

In its sample, this clonotype was seen many times. The gene calls are TRBV2 and TRBJ1-5; D unclear. V dropped 0 bases and J dropped 6 bases, with 15 bases sitting between them. The germline CDR1 and CDR2 sequences are SNHLY and FYNNEI. The CDR3 sequence is 16 residues long. CDR3 amino acids: CASSEALTGMGQPQHF. The CDR3 DNA sequence: TGTGCCAGCAGTGAAGCTCTAACGGGGATGGGTCAGCCCCAGCATTTT.

This clonotype appeared a few times. V usage is TRBV29-1 and J usage is TRBJ2-3; 9 bases fit TRBD1. Germline trimming cut 7 bases from V and 3 bases from J; bases unmatched to any gene: 5. Germline V gene data show CDR1 as SQVTM and CDR2 as ANQGSEA. The CDR3 extends over 13 amino acids. DNA for the CDR3: TGCAGCGCCACAGGGGGCCTGACAGATACGCAGTATTTT. Translated, it gives CSATGGLTDTQYF.